Described below is a single TCR beta chain sequence and its context. Its antigen remains unknown. The sample belongs to a study of glioma-infiltrating T cells. Overall study findings and caveats: Above-expected tissue-blood divergence occurred in all gliomas, most in low-grade ones. Tissue and blood shared very few CDR3 sequences.

The V gene's germline CDR1 is LGHDT and CDR2 YNNKEL (reference sequence). The V end lost 4 bases, the J end lost 2 bases, and 14 bases lay between the germline ends. The CDR3 extends over 15 amino acids. TCR alpha and beta CDR3 regions were amplified from RNA using iRepertoire nested multiplex PCR. Input was about 95-400 ng of tissue mRNA or PBMC total RNA. Each CDR3 protein is one row after TCRdb ran MiXCR on the multiplex PCR reads. The sample holds over 120,000 distinct CDR3 sequences, about 39% seen once. The TCR was taken from a human donor with low-grade glioma or glioblastoma, undergoing nonglioma brain surgery, or in good health (not recorded which). The sequenced material came from glioma tissue, nonneoplastic brain tissue, or PBMCs (not recorded which). The gene calls are TRBV3-1 and TRBJ2-5; no clear D gene. Here the CDR3 reads CASSLGAALQETQYF. CDR3 bases: TGTGCCAGCAGCCTAGGCGCCGCTTTACAAGAGACCCAGTACTTC.